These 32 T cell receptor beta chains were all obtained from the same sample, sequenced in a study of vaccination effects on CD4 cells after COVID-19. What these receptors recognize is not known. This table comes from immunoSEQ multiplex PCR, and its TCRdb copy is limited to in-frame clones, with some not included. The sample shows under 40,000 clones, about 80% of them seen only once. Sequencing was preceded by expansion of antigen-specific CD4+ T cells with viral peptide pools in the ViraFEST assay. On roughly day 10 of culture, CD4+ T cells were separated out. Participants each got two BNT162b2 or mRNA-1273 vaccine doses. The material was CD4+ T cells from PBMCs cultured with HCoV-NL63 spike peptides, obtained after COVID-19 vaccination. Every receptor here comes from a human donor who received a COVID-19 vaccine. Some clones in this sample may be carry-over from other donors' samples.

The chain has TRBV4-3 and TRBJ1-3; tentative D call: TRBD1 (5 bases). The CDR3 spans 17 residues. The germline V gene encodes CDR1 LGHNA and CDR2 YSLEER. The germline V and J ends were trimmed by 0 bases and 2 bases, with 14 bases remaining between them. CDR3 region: CASSQDASGRPGNTIYF. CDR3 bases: TGCGCCAGCAGCCAAGATGCGTCAGGGCGCCCTGGAAACACCATATATTTT.

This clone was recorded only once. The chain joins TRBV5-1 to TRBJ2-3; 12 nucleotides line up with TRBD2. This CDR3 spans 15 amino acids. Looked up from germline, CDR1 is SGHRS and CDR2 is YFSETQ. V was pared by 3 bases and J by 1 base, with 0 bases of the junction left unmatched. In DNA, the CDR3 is TGCGCCAGCAGCTGGACTAGCGGGGGCACAGATACGCAGTATTTT. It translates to CASSWTSGGTDTQYF.

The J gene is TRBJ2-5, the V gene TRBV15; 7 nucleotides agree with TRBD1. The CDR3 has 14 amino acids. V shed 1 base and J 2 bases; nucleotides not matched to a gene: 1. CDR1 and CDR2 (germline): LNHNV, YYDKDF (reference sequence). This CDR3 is CATSRGDSQETQYF. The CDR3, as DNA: TGTGCCACCAGCAGAGGGGACAGTCAAGAGACCCAGTACTTC.

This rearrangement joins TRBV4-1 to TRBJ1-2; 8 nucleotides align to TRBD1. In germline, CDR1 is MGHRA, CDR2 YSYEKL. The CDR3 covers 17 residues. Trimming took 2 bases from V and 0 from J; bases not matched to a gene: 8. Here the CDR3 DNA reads TGCGCCAGCAGCCAATTAATCGGGACAGGAGCTAACTATGGCTACACCTTC. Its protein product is CASSQLIGTGANYGYTF.

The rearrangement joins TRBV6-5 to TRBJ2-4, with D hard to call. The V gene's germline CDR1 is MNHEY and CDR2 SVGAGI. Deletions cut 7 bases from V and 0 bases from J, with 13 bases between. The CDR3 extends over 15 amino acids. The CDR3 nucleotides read TGTGCCAGCACCCGAGGTGGGATAGCCAAAAACATTCAGTACTTC. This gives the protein CASTRGGIAKNIQYF.

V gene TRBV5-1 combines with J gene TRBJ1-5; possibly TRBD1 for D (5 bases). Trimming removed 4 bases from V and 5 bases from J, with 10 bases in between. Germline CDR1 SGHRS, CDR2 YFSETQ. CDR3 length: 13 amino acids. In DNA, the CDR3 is TGCGCCAGCAGCCTGGACACAGATCAGCCCCAGCATTTT. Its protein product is CASSLDTDQPQHF. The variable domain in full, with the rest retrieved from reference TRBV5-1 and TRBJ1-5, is KAGVTQTPRYLIKTRGQQVTLSCSPISGHRSVSWYQQTPGQGLQFLFEYFSETQRNKGNFPGRFSGRQFSNSRSEMNVSTLELGDSALYLCASSLDTDQPQHFGDGTRLSIL.

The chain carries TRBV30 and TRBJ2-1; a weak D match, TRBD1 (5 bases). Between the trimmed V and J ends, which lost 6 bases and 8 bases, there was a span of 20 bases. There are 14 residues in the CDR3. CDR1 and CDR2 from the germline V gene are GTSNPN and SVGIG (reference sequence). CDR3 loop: CACLKGAGNYEQFF. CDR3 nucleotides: TGTGCCTGTCTTAAAGGGGCAGGGAACTATGAGCAGTTCTTC.

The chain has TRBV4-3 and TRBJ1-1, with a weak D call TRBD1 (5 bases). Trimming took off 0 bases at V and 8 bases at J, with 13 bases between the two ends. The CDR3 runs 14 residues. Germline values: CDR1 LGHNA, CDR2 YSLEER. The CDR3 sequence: CASSQDYRRDEAFF. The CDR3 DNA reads TGCGCCAGCAGCCAAGATTATCGCCGGGACGAAGCTTTCTTT.

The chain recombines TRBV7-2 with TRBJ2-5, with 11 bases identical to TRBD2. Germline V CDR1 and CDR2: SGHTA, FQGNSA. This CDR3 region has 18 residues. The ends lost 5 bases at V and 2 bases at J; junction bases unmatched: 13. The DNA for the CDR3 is TGTGCCAGCAGCCGTAAGACTAGCGGGACGAAAATTCAAGAGACCCAGTACTTC. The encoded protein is CASSRKTSGTKIQETQYF.

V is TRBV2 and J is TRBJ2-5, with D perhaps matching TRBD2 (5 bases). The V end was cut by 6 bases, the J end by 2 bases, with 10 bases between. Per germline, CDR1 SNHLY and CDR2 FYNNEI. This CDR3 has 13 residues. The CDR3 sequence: CASRRGAQETQYF. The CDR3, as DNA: TGTGCCAGCAGACGGGGTGCACAAGAGACCCAGTACTTC.

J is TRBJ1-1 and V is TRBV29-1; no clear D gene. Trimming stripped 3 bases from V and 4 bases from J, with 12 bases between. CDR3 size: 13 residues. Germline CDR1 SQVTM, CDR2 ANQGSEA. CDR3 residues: CSVDFSGGTEAFF. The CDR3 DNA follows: TGCAGCGTTGATTTTTCGGGAGGCACTGAAGCTTTCTTT.

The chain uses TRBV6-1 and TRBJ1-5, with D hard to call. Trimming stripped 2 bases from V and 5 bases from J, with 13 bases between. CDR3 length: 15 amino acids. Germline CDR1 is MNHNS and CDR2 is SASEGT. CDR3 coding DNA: TGTGCCAGCAGTGAATGGGGTCAATTGGATCAGCCCCAGCATTTT. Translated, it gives CASSEWGQLDQPQHF.

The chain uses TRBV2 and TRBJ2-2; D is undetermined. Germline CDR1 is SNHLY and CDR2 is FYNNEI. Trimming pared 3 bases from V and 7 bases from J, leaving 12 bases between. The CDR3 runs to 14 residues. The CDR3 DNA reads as TGTGCCAGCAGTGAGTGGGGTTTGGACGGGGAGCTGTTTTTT. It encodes CASSEWGLDGELFF.

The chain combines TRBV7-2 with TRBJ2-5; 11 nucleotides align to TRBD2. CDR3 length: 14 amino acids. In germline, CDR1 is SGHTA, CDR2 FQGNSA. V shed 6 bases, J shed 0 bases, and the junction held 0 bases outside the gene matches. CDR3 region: CASRLAGDQETQYF. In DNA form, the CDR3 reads TGTGCCAGCAGACTAGCGGGGGACCAAGAGACCCAGTACTTC. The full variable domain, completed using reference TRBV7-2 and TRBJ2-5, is GAGVSQSPSNKVTEKGKDVELRCDPISGHTALYWYRQSLGQGLEFLIYFQGNSAPDKSGLPSDRFSAERTGGSVSTLTIQRTQQEDSAVYLCASRLAGDQETQYFGPGTRLLVL.

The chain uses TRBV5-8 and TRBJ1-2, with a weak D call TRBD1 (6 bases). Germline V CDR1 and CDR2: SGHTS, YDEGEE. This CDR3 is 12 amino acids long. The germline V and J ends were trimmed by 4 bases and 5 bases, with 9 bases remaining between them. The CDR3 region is CASSRDIYGYTF. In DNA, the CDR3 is TGTGCCAGCAGCCGGGACATTTATGGCTACACCTTC.

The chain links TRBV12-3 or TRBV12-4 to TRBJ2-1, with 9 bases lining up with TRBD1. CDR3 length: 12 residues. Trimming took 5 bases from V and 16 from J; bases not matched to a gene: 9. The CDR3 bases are TGTGCCAGCAGTATTTACAGGGGGCGTAACTTCTTC. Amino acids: CASSIYRGRNFF.

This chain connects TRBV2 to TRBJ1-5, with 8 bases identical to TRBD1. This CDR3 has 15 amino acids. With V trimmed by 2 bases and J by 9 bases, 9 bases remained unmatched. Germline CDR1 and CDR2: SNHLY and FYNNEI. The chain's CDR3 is CASSEYSLGTGPQHF. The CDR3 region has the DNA TGTGCCAGCAGTGAATATAGCCTGGGGACAGGGCCCCAGCATTTT.

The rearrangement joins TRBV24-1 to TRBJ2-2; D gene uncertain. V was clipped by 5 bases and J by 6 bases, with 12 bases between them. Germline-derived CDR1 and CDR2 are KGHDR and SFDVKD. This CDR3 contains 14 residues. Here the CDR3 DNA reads TGTGCCACCAGTGGCCATGCTTCTCCCGGGGAGCTGTTTTTT. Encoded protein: CATSGHASPGELFF.

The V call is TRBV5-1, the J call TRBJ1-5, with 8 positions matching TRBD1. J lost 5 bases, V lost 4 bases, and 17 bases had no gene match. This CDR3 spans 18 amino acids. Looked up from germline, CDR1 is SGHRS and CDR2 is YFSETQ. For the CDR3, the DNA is TGCGCCAGCAGCGGGCTCAGGGGGCGGAAGGTTGGTGATCAGCCCCAGCATTTT. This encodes CASSGLRGRKVGDQPQHF.

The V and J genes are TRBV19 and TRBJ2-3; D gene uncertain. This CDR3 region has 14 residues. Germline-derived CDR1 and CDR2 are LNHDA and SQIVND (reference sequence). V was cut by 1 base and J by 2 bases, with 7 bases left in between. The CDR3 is CASSIAPFTDTQYF. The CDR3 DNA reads TGTGCCAGTAGTATAGCGCCATTCACAGATACGCAGTATTTT. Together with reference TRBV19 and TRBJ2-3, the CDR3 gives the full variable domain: DGGITQSPKYLFRKEGQNVTLSCEQNLNHDAMYWYRQDPGQGLRLIYYSQIVNDFQKGDIAEGYSVSREKKESFPLTVTSAQKNPTAFYLCASSIAPFTDTQYFGPGTRLTVL.

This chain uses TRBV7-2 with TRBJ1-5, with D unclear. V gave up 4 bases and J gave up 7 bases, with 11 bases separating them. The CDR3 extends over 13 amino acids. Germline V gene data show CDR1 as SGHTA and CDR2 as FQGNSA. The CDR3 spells CASSSYDGQPQHF. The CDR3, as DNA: TGTGCCAGCAGCTCCTATGACGGACAGCCCCAGCATTTT.

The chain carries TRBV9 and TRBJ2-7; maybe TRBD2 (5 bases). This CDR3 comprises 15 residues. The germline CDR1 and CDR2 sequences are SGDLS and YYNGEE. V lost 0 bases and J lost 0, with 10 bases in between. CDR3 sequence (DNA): TGTGCCAGCAGCGTAGGTGAGGGTCCCTCCTACGAGCAGTACGTC. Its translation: CASSVGEGPSYEQYV.

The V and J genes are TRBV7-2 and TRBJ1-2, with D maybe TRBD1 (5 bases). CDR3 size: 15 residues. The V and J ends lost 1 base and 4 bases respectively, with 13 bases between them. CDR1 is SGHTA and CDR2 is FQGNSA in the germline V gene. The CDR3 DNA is TGTGCCAGCAGCTTAGGCGGACAAGCGAGCTATGGCTACACCTTC. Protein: CASSLGGQASYGYTF.

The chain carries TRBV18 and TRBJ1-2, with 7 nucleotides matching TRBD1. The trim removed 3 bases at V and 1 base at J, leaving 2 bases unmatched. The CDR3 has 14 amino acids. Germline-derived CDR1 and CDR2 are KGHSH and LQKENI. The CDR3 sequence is CASSPRQGNYGYTF. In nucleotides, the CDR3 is TGTGCCAGCTCACCTCGACAGGGTAACTATGGCTACACCTTC.

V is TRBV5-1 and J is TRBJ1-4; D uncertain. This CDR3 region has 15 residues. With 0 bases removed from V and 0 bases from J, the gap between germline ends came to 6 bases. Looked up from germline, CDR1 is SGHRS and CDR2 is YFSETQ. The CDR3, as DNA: TGCGCCAGCAGCTTGGGGGCAGCAACTAATGAAAAACTGTTTTTT. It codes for CASSLGAATNEKLFF.

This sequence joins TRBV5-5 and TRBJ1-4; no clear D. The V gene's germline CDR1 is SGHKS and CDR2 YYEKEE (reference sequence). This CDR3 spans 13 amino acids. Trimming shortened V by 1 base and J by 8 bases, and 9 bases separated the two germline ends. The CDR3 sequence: CASSLSFGEKLFF. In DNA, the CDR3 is TGTGCCAGCAGCTTGAGTTTTGGCGAAAAACTGTTTTTT.

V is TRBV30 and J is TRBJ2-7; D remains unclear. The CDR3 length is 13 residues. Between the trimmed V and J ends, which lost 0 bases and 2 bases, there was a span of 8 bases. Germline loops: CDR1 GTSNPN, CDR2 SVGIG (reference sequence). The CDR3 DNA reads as TGTGCCTGGAGTGTAGGCCAGACCTACGAGCAGTACGTC. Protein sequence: CAWSVGQTYEQYV.

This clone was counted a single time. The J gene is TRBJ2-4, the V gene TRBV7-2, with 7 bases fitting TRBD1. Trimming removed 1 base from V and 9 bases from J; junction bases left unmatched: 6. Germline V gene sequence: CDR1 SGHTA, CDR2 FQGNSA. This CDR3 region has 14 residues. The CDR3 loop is CASSLEPQGSIQYF. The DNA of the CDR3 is TGTGCCAGCAGCTTAGAACCACAGGGGAGCATTCAGTACTTC.

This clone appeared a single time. The CDR3 nucleotides are TGTGCCAGCTCAGCACACGCGGTTTCCTATGGCTACACCTTC. This codes for CASSAHAVSYGYTF. The chain is built from TRBV18 and TRBJ1-2; D is undetermined. The CDR3 contains 14 residues. Germline lookup yields CDR1 KGHSH and CDR2 LQKENI. V was clipped by 5 bases and J by 4 bases, with 14 bases between them. Complete variable domain (other parts from reference TRBV18 and TRBJ1-2): NAGVMQNPRHLVRRRGQEARLRCSPMKGHSHVYWYRQLPEEGLKFMVYLQKENIIDESGMPKERFSAEFPKEGPSILRIQQVVRGDSAAYFCASSAHAVSYGYTFGSGTRLTVV.

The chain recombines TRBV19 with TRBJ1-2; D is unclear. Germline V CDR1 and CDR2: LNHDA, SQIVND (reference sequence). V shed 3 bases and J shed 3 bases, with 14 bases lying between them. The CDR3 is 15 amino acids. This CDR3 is CASSIGSQEYYGYTF. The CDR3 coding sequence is TGTGCCAGTAGTATTGGATCTCAGGAGTACTATGGCTACACCTTC.

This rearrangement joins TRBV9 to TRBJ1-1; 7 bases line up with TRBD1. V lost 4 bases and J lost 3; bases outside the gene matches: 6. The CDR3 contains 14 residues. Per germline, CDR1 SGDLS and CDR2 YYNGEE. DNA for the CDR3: TGTGCCAGCAGCCCAGGGGGGGGGTACACTGAAGCTTTCTTT. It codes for CASSPGGGYTEAFF.

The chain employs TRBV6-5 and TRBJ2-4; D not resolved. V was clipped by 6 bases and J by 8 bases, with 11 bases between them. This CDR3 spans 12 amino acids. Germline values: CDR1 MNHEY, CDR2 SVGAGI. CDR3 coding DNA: TGTGCCAGCAGGGGCTTAATGGACATTCAGTACTTC. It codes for CASRGLMDIQYF.